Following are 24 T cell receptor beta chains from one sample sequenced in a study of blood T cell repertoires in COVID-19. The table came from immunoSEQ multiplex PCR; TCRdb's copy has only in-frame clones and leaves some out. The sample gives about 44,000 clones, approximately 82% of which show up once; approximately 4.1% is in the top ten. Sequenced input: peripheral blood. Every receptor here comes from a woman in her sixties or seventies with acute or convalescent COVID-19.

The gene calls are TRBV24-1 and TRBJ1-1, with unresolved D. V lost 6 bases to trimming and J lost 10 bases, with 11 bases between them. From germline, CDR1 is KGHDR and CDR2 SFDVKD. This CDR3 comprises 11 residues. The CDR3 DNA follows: TGTGCCACCAGTTCTCTCGGGAGAGCTTTCTTT. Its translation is CATSSLGRAFF.

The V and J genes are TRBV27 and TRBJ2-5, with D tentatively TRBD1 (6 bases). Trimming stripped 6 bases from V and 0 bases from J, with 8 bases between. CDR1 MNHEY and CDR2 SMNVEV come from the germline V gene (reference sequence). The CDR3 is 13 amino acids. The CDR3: CASRGQNQETQYF. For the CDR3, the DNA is TGTGCCAGCAGAGGACAGAACCAAGAGACCCAGTACTTC.

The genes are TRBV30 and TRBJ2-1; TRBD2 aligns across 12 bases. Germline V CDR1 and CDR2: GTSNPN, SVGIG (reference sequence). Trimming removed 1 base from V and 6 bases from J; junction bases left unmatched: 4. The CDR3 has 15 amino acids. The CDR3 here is CAWSGGLAGGNEQFF. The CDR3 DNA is TGTGCCTGGAGTGGGGGACTAGCGGGCGGCAATGAGCAGTTCTTC.

The CDR3 bases are TGTGCCACCAGCATCCGGGACAGGGGCTATGGCTACACCTTC. Residues: CATSIRDRGYGYTF. V gene TRBV15 combines with J gene TRBJ1-2, with 10 positions matching TRBD1. The CDR3 is 14 residues long. The germline V gene has CDR1 LNHNV and CDR2 YYDKDF (reference sequence). J lost 4 bases, V lost 4 bases, and 3 bases had no gene match.

The CDR3 loop is CASRLGTANEKLFF. The CDR3 coding sequence is TGTGCCAGCAGGCTCGGGACAGCTAATGAAAAACTGTTTTTT. V gene TRBV25-1 combines with J gene TRBJ1-4; 7 bases align to TRBD1. From germline, CDR1 is MGHDK and CDR2 SYGVNS. The CDR3 runs 14 residues. The junction had 4 bases not matched to a gene; V was cut back by 6 bases and J by 3 bases.

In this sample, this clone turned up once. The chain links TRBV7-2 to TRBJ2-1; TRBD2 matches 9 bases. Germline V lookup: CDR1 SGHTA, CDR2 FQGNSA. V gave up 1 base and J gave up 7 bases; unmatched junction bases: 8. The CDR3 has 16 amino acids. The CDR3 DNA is TGTGCCAGCAGCTTAGAGGGCGGGAGGGCCAATAATGAGCAGTTCTTC. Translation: CASSLEGGRANNEQFF.

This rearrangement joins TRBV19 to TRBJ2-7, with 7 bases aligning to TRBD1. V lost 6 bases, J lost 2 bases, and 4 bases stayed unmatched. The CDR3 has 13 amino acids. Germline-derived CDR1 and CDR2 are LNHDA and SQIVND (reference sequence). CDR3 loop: CASSHTGAYEQYF. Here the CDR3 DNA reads TGTGCCAGTAGCCATACAGGGGCCTACGAGCAGTACTTC.

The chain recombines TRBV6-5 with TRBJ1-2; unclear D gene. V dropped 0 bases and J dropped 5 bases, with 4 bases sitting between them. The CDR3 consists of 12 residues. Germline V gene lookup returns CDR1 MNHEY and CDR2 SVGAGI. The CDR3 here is CASSYSSYGYTF. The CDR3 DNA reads TGTGCCAGCAGTTACTCTTCTTATGGCTACACCTTC.

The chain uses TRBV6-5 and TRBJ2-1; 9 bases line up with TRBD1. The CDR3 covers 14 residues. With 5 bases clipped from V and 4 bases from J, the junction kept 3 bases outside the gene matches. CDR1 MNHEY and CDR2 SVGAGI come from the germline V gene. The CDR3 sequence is CASSRQGVYNEQFF. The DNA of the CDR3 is TGTGCCAGCAGTCGACAGGGGGTATACAATGAGCAGTTCTTC.

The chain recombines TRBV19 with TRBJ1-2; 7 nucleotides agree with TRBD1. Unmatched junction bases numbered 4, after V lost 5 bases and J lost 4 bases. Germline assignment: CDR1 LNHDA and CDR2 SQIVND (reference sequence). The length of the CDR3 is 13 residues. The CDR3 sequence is CASSGDRFYGYTF. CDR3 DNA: TGTGCCAGTAGTGGGGACAGATTCTATGGCTACACCTTC.

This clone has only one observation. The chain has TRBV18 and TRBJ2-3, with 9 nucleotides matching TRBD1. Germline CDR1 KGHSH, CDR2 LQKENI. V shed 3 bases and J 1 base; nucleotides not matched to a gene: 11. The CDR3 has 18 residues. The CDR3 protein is CASSPLARTGAGTDTQYF. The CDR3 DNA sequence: TGTGCCAGCTCACCCCTAGCTAGGACAGGGGCGGGCACAGATACGCAGTATTTT.

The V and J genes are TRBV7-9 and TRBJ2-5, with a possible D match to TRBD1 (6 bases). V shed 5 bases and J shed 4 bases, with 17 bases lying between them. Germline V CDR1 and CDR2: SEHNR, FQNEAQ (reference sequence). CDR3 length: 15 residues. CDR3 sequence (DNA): TGTGCCAGCAGCCCCAAGGACAGTCACCGAGAGACCCAGTACTTC. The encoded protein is CASSPKDSHRETQYF.

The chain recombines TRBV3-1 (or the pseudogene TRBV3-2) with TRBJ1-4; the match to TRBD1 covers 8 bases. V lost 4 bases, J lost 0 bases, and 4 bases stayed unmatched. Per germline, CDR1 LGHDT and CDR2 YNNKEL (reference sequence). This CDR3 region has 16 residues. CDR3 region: CASSLGTGPTNEKLFF. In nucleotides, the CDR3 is TGTGCCAGCAGCCTCGGGACAGGCCCAACTAATGAAAAACTGTTTTTT.

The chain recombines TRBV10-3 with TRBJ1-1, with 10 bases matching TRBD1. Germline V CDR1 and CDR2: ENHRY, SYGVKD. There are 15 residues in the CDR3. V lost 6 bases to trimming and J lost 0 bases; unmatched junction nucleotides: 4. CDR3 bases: TGTGCCATCAGAGACAGGGGGCGGATGAACACTGAAGCTTTCTTT. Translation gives CAIRDRGRMNTEAFF.

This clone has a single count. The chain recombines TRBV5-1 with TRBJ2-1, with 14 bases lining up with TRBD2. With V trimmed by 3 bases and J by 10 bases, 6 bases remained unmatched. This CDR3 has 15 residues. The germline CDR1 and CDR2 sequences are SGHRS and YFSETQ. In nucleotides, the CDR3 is TGCGCCAGCAGCTCGGGACTAGCGGGAGTTGGAGAGCAGTTCTTC. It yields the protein CASSSGLAGVGEQFF.

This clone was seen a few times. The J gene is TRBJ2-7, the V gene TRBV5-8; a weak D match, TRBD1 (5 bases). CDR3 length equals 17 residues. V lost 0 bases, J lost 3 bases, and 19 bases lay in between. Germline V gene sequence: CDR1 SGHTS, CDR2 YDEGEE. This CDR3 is CASSLAWGRAENYEQYF. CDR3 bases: TGTGCCAGCAGCTTGGCCTGGGGCAGGGCGGAAAACTACGAGCAGTACTTC.

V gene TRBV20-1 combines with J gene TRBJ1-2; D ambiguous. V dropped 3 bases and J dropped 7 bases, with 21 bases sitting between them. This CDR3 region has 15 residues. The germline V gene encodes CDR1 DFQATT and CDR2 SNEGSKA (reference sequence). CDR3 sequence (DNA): TGCAGTGCTAGTAGCGTCGGGGTATTACCAGGTGGCTACACCTTC. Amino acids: CSASSVGVLPGGYTF.

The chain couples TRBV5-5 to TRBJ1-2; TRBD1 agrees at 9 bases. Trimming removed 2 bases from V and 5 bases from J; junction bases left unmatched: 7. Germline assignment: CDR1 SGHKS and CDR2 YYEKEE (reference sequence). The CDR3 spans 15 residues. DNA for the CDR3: TGTGCCAGCAGCTTCCGAGGGGGACAGGGTTATGGCTACACCTTC. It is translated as CASSFRGGQGYGYTF. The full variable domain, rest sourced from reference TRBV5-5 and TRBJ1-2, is DAGVTQSPTHLIKTRGQQVTLRCSPISGHKSVSWYQQVLGQGPQFIFQYYEKEERGRGNFPDRFSARQFPNYSSELNVNALLLGDSALYLCASSFRGGQGYGYTFGSGTRLTVV.

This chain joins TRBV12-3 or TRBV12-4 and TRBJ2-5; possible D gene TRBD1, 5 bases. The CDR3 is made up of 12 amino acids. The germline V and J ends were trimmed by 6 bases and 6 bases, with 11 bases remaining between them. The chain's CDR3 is CASSPRVKTQYF. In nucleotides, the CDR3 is TGTGCCAGCAGCCCCAGGGTGAAGACCCAGTACTTC.

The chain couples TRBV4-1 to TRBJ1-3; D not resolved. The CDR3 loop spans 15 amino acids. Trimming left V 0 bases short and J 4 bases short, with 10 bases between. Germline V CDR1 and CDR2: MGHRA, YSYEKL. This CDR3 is CASSQEETKGNTIYF. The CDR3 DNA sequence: TGCGCCAGCAGCCAAGAAGAGACAAAAGGAAACACCATATATTTT.

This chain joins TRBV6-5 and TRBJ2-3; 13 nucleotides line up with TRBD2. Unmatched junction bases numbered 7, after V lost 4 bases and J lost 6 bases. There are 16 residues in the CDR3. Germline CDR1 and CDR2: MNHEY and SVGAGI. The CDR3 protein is CASSSGLAGVADTQYF. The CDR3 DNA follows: TGTGCCAGCAGTTCCGGACTAGCGGGAGTGGCTGATACGCAGTATTTT.

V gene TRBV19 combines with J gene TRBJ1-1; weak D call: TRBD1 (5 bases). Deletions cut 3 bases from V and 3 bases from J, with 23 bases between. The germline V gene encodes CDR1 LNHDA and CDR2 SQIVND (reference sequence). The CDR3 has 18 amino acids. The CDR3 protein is CASSIFMASAQVDTEAFF. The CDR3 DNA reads TGTGCCAGTAGTATTTTCATGGCTTCGGCACAGGTCGACACTGAAGCTTTCTTT.

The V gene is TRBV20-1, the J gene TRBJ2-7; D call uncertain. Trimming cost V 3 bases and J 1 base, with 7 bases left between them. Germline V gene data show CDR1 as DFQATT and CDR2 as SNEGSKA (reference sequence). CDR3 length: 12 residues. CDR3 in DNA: TGCAGTGCTAGTTCCGGGTCCTACGAGCAGTACTTC. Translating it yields CSASSGSYEQYF.

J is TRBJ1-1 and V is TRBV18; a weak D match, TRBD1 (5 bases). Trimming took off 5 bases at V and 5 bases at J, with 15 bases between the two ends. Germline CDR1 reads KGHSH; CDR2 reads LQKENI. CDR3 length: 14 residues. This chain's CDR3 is CASSYTDSRTEAFF. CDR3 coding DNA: TGTGCCAGCTCATACACCGACAGTCGGACTGAAGCTTTCTTT.